This T cell receptor beta chain appears in the sequencing data of a study of technical replicates of blood from a few donors (TCRdb year 2017). Points on this clone: No antigen is known for it. Per-nucleotide qualities are absent, and no much larger clonotype sits a single base away. Other DNA variants within this sample encode the same CDR3.

The library was built by means of the immunoSEQ multiplex PCR assay. The immuneACCESS repertoire file appears here via TCRdb, limited to in-frame rearrangements. These files lack a portion of the clones; in checked studies, under half of the deficit traces to unresolved V genes, and the cause of the others is not known. The sample profile shows 95,000 or so clones; around 95% of them were found once. The top ten hold 0.3% to 0.35% of the sample. The germline V and J ends show losses of 3 bases and 4 bases respectively, and no gene match explains 2 bases of the junction. Reading from cysteine to phenylalanine, the CDR3 counts 14 amino acids. Here the CDR3 DNA is all that survives: 42 bases in frame from base 1. The germline V gene yields MGHRA for CDR1 and YSYEKL for CDR2.

The source material was T cells isolated from PBMCs. This receptor was identified in a human donor in good health. The V gene is TRBV4-1 and the J gene is TRBJ2-7, with 11 central nucleotides matching TRBD2. The nucleotide sequence is given as TGCGCCAGCAGCCAGGGGACTAGCGGATACGAGCAGTACTTC. Translation gives CASSQGTSGYEQYF.